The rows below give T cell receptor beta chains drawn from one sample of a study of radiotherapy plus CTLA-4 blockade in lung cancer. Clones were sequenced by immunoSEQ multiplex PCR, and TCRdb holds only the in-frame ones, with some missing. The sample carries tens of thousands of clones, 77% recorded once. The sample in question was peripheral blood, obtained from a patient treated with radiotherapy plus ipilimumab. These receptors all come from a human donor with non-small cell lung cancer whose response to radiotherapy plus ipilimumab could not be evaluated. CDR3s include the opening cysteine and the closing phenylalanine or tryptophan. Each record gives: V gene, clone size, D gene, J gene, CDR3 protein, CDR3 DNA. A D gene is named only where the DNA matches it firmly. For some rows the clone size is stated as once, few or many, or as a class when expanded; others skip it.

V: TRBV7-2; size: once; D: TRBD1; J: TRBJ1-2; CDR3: CASSSGQGNGYTF; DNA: TGTGCCAGCAGCTCCGGACAGGGGAATGGCTACACCTTC
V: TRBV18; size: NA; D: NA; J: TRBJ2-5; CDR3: CASSPQGDVETQYF; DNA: TGTGCCAGCTCACCACAGGGGGATGTGGAGACCCAGTACTTC
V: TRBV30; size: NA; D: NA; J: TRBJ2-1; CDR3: CAWTRYGSSYNEQFF; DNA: TGTGCCTGGACCAGATATGGGAGCTCCTACAATGAGCAGTTCTTC
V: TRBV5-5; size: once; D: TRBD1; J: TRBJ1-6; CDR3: CASSSGTGDSPLHF; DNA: TGTGCCAGCAGCTCCGGGACAGGGGATTCACCCCTCCACTTT
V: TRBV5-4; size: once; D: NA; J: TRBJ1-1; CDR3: CASSLGGFRGTNTEAFF; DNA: TGTGCCAGCAGCTTGGGTGGATTCCGGGGGACGAACACTGAAGCTTTCTTT
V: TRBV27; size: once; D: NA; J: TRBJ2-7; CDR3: CASSSPGRVYEQYF; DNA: TGTGCCAGCAGTTCCCCCGGCAGGGTCTACGAGCAGTACTTC
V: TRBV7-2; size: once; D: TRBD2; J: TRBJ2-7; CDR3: CASGLAGSYEQYF; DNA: TGTGCCAGCGGACTAGCGGGATCCTACGAGCAGTACTTC
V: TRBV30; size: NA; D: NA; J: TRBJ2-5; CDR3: CAWSVRGSWGTQYF; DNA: TGTGCCTGGAGTGTACGGGGGTCCTGGGGGACCCAGTACTTC
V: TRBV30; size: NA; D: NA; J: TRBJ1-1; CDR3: CAWNLQKNTEAFF; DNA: TGTGCCTGGAACCTACAGAAGAACACTGAAGCTTTCTTT
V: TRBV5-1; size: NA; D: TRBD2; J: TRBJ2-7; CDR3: CASSPGGSESYEQYF; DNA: TGCGCCAGCAGCCCCGGGGGGTCGGAGTCCTACGAGCAGTACTTC
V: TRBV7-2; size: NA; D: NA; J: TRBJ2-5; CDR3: CASSFRSLARQETQYF; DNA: TGTGCCAGCAGCTTCCGTTCACTAGCCAGGCAAGAGACCCAGTACTTC
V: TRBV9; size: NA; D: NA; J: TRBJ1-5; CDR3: CASSVGRVGQPQHF; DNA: TGTGCCAGCAGCGTAGGCCGGGTAGGTCAGCCCCAGCATTTT
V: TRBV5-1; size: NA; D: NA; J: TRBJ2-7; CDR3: CASSLAEGRYEQYF; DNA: TGCGCCAGCAGCTTGGCCGAGGGGAGGTACGAGCAGTACTTC
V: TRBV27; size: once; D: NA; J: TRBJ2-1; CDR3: CASSLFGAEQFF; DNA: TGTGCCAGCAGTTTATTTGGGGCTGAGCAGTTCTTC
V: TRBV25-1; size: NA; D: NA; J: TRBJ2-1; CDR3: CASSERQYNEQFF; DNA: TGTGCCAGCAGTGAACGACAGTACAATGAGCAGTTCTTC
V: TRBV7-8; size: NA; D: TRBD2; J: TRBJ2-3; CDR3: CASSLGLSGGASGTDTQYF; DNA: TGTGCCAGCAGCTTAGGTTTGAGCGGGGGGGCCTCGGGGACAGATACGCAGTATTTT
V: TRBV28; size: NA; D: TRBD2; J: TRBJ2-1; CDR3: CASSFLAGNEQFF; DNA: TGTGCCAGCAGTTTTCTAGCGGGGAATGAGCAGTTCTTC
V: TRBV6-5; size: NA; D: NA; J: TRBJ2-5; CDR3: CASTATGKETQYF; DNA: TGTGCCAGCACCGCAACAGGGAAAGAGACCCAGTACTTC
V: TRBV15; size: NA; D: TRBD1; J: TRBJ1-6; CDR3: CATGRGGTGKILPLHF; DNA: TGTGCCACCGGCAGAGGAGGGACAGGGAAAATACTGCCCCTCCACTTT
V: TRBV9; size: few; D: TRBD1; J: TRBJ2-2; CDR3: CASSWDRNTGELFF; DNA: TGTGCCAGCAGCTGGGACAGGAACACCGGGGAGCTGTTTTTT
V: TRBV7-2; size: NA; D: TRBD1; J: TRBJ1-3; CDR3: CASSSTGGVTFSGNTIYF; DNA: TGTGCCAGCAGCTCTACAGGGGGGGTTACGTTCTCTGGAAACACCATATATTTT
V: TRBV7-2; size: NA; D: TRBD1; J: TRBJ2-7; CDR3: CASSFGPTGYYEQYF; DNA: TGTGCCAGCAGCTTTGGCCCGACAGGGTACTACGAGCAGTACTTC
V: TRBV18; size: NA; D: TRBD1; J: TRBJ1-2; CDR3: CASSLRQGDGYTF; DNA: TGTGCCAGCTCACTGCGACAGGGTGATGGCTACACCTTC
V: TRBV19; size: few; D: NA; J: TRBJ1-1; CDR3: CASISRGATEAFF; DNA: TGTGCCAGTATTTCTCGGGGGGCCACTGAAGCTTTCTTT
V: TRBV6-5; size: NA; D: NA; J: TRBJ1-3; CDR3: CASRHRVADGDTIYF; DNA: TGTGCCAGCAGACACAGGGTTGCAGACGGGGACACCATATATTTT
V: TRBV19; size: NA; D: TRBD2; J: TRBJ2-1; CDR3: CASMQAGEVNEQFF; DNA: TGTGCCAGTATGCAGGCGGGAGAAGTCAATGAGCAGTTCTTC
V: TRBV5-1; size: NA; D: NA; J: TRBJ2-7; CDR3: CASSFPLGGGISYEQYF; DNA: TGCGCCAGCAGCTTCCCATTAGGGGGAGGGATCTCCTACGAGCAGTACTTC
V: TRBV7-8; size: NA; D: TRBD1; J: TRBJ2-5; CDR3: CASSNYPGQGAGGTQYF; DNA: TGTGCCAGCAGCAACTACCCGGGACAGGGGGCAGGAGGGACCCAGTACTTC
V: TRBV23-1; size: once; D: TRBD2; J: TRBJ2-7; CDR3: CASATSGRVDEQYF; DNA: TGCGCCAGCGCGACTAGCGGGAGAGTCGACGAGCAGTACTTC
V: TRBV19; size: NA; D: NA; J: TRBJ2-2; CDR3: CASSMNGGNTGELFF; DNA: TGTGCCAGTAGTATGAACGGGGGGAACACCGGGGAGCTGTTTTTT
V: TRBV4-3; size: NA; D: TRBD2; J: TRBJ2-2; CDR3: CASSQDRLAGGSGELFF; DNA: TGCGCCAGCAGCCAAGATAGGCTAGCGGGAGGTTCCGGGGAGCTGTTTTTT
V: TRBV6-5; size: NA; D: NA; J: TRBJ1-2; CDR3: CASSDPAGVYGYTF; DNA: TGTGCCAGCAGTGATCCGGCAGGGGTCTATGGCTACACCTTC
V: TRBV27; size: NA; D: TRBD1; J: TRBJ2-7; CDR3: CASSFGQGANRGEQYF; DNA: TGTGCCAGCAGTTTCGGTCAGGGGGCGAATAGGGGCGAGCAGTACTTC
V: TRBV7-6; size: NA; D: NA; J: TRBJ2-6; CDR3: CASSPWGTSGANVLTF; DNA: TGTGCCAGCAGCCCTTGGGGGACATCTGGGGCCAACGTCCTGACTTTC
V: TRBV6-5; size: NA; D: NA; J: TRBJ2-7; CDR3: CASSYGDTYEQYF; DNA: TGTGCCAGCAGTTACGGAGATACCTACGAGCAGTACTTC
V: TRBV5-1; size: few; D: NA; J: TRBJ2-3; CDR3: CASSLEVGGADTQYF; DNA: TGCGCCAGCAGCTTGGAAGTGGGAGGTGCAGATACGCAGTATTTT
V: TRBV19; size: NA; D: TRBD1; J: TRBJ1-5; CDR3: CASSIPDRGSNQPQHF; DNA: TGTGCCAGTAGTATCCCGGACAGGGGCAGCAATCAGCCCCAGCATTTT
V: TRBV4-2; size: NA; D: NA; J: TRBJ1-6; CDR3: CASSQGTGPNSPLHF; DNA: TGTGCCAGCAGCCAGGGAACAGGGCCCAATTCACCCCTCCACTTT
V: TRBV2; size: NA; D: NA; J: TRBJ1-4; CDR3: CASSNRADNEKLFF; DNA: TGTGCCAGCAGTAACAGAGCCGATAATGAAAAACTGTTTTTT
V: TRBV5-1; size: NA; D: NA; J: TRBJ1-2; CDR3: CASSFGAGADGYTF; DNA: TGCGCCAGCAGCTTCGGTGCAGGGGCTGATGGCTACACCTTC
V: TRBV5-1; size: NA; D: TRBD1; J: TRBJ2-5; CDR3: CASSGGTGQETQYF; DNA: TGCGCCAGCAGCGGGGGGACAGGGCAAGAGACCCAGTACTTC
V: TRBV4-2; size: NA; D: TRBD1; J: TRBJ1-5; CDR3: CASSQDQPTGGMYSNQPQHF; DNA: TGTGCCAGCAGCCAAGACCAACCGACAGGGGGGATGTATAGCAATCAGCCCCAGCATTTT
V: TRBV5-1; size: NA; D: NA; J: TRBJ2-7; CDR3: CASSLALALSYEQYF; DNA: TGCGCCAGCAGCTTGGCCCTGGCCTTATCCTACGAGCAGTACTTC
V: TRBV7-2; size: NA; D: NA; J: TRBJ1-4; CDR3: CASSPGSTTNEKLFF; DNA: TGTGCCAGCAGCCCGGGGTCAACAACTAATGAAAAACTGTTTTTT
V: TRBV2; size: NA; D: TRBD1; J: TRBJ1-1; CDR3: CASRVQGALTEAFF; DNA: TGTGCCAGCAGAGTACAGGGGGCTCTCACTGAAGCTTTCTTT
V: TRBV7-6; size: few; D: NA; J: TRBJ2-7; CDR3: CASSYGQEGYEQYF; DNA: TGTGCCAGCAGCTACGGACAGGAGGGGTACGAGCAGTACTTC
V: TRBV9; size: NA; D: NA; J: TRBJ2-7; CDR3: CASSVVATSYEQYF; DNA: TGTGCCAGCAGCGTAGTTGCTACTTCCTACGAGCAGTACTTC